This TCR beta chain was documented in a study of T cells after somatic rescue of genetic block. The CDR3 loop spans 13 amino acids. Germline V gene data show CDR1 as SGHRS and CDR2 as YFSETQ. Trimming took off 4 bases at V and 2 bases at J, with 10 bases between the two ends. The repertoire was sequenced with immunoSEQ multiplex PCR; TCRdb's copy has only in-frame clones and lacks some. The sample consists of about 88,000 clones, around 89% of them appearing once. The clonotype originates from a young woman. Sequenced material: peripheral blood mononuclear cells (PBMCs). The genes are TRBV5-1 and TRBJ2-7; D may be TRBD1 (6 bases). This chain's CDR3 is CASSLKGAYEQYF. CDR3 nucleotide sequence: TGCGCCAGCAGCCTTAAGGGGGCCTACGAGCAGTACTTC.